What follows are 6 T cell receptor beta chains derived from one specimen sequenced in a study of graft-versus-host responses after intestinal transplantation. Produced via immunoSEQ multiplex PCR; TCRdb's table is partial and in-frame only. The table has around 12,000 clones, approximately 84% seen once. This material consisted of PBMCs, taken approximately 320 days after intestinal transplant. All receptors derive from a human patient who received an intestinal transplant, so some T cells may come from the graft donor.

On this clone: One end of the junction does not line up with germline, which may come from a read error. The genes are TRBV7-6 and TRBJ1-2; D remains ambiguous. CDR1 is SGHVS, CDR2 FNYEAQ, per germline. The CDR3 loop spans 14 amino acids. The CDR3 loop is CASSKISKDLWLHF. The CDR3 nucleotides are TGTGCCAGCAGCAAAATCTCGAAAGACCTATGGCTACACTTC.

This chain uses TRBV30 with TRBJ2-7; D gene ambiguous. The germline CDR1 and CDR2 sequences are GTSNPN and SVGIG (reference sequence). This CDR3 has 15 residues. Trimming stripped 2 bases from V and 2 bases from J, with 16 bases between. This chain's CDR3 is CAWSMSVTGPYEQYF. Here the CDR3 DNA reads TGTGCCTGGAGTATGTCTGTGACGGGTCCCTACGAGCAGTACTTC.

The genes are TRBV6-1 and TRBJ1-2; 8 nucleotides line up with TRBD1. CDR1 is MNHNS, CDR2 SASEGT, per germline. The CDR3 has 13 amino acids. Trimming cost V 2 bases and J 4 bases; bases outside gene matches: 0. The chain's CDR3 is CASSEQGAYGYTF. The CDR3 region has the DNA TGTGCCAGCAGTGAACAGGGGGCCTATGGCTACACCTTC.

The rearrangement uses TRBV14 and TRBJ2-1, with 7 nucleotides matching TRBD2. Looked up from germline, CDR1 is SGHDN and CDR2 is FVKESK. With 4 bases clipped from V and 7 bases from J, the junction kept 10 bases outside the gene matches. This CDR3 is 15 amino acids long. For the CDR3, the DNA is TGTGCCAGCAGCCTACGGACTAGGGATGGGAATGAGCAGTTCTTC. Encoded protein: CASSLRTRDGNEQFF. Using reference TRBV14 and TRBJ2-1 for the parts outside the CDR3, the full variable domain is EAGVTQFPSHSVIEKGQTVTLRCDPISGHDNLYWYRRVMGKEIKFLLHFVKESKQDESGMPNNRFLAERTGGTYSTLKVQPAELEDSGVYFCASSLRTRDGNEQFFGPGTRLTVL.

The J gene is TRBJ2-7, the V gene TRBV6-1, with 10 bases aligning to TRBD2. Germline V gene sequence: CDR1 MNHNS, CDR2 SASEGT. The CDR3 is 14 amino acids. Trimming at V came to 7 bases and at J to 4 bases, leaving 7 bases not matched to a gene. Here the CDR3 DNA reads TGTGCCAGCAAACGGACTAGCGGCTTTTACGAGCAGTACTTC. Protein sequence: CASKRTSGFYEQYF.

This clone came up once. This chain uses TRBV7-6 with TRBJ2-1; TRBD2 is a possible D gene (6 bases). CDR3 size: 18 residues. V gave up 1 base and J gave up 3 bases, with 19 bases separating them. Looked up from germline, CDR1 is SGHVS and CDR2 is FNYEAQ. In nucleotides, the CDR3 is TGTGCCAGCAGCTTAGGTTCTCTGAGGCGGGATTTCTACAATGAGCAGTTCTTC. The encoded protein is CASSLGSLRRDFYNEQFF.